This T cell receptor (beta chain) was obtained from a study of blood T cell repertoires in COVID-19. The wider study: Acute-phase and convalescent COVID-19 samples originated in the United States, Italy and Spain. The analysed material was cDNA or gDNA that came from T cells, B-cell-depleted T cells, or PBMCs.

Germline V CDR1 and CDR2: SGHRS, YFSETQ. Losses at the gene ends were 0 bases for V and 0 bases for J; bases not matched to a gene: 4. The CDR3 runs 19 residues. Authors' processing steps: Estimation of nucleated cell counts was performed using reference gene primer amplification. Here immunoSEQ multiplex PCR was the method, and the copy in TCRdb shows in-frame clones only, minus some. Clonal size and the V and J genes are those of that table, whereas D and trimming came from the DNA. Seen here are tens of thousands of clones, about 75% observed once, and the top ten hold 14% to 15%. Sample: peripheral blood. This clonotype originated in a man older than 75 with active or convalescent COVID-19. This sequence joins TRBV5-1 and TRBJ2-6; 12 bases align to TRBD1. CDR3 sequence reads: CASSLAGQGAVSGANVLTF. CDR3 DNA sequence: TGCGCCAGCAGCTTGGCGGGACAGGGGGCTGTCTCTGGGGCCAACGTCCTGACTTTC.